This is a list of T cell receptor beta chains from one sample in a study of blood T cell repertoires in COVID-19. Assay: immunoSEQ multiplex PCR; the TCRdb copy retains only in-frame clones and omits some. The table has 150,000 to 200,000 clones, under 80% seen once. Sequencing was done on a sample of peripheral blood. These receptors originate from a man aged 65-85 years with acute or convalescent COVID-19. The CDR3 runs from the conserved cysteine through the conserved F or W. The order of the fields is CDR3 protein, CDR3 DNA, clone size, J gene, V gene, D gene. A D gene is named only where the DNA matches it firmly. Size values are once, few and many counts, or a class for expanded clones, and some rows have none.

CDR3 protein: CASSSRGSNTGELFF
CDR3 DNA: TGTGCCAGCAGCTCCAGGGGTTCGAACACCGGGGAGCTGTTTTTT
clone size: -
J gene: TRBJ2-2
V gene: TRBV11-2
D gene: -

CDR3 protein: CASGLSGRNYGYTF
CDR3 DNA: TGTGCTAGTGGTTTGTCCGGCAGGAACTATGGCTACACCTTC
clone size: once
J gene: TRBJ1-2
V gene: TRBV12-5
D gene: -

CDR3 protein: CASSRDRGRFNYGYTF
CDR3 DNA: TGTGCCAGCAGTCGGGACAGGGGGAGGTTTAACTATGGCTACACCTTC
clone size: -
J gene: TRBJ1-2
V gene: TRBV28
D gene: TRBD1

CDR3 protein: CALETGESGANVLTF
CDR3 DNA: TGTGCCCTGGAGACCGGAGAATCTGGGGCCAACGTCCTGACTTTC
clone size: -
J gene: TRBJ2-6
V gene: TRBV30
D gene: -

CDR3 protein: CATSDFTGGASYNEQFF
CDR3 DNA: TGTGCCACCAGTGATTTTACAGGGGGCGCCTCCTACAATGAGCAGTTCTTC
clone size: -
J gene: TRBJ2-1
V gene: TRBV24-1
D gene: TRBD1

CDR3 protein: CAITRQGGNTEAFF
CDR3 DNA: TGTGCCATCACAAGACAGGGCGGGAACACTGAAGCTTTCTTT
clone size: -
J gene: TRBJ1-1
V gene: TRBV10-3
D gene: TRBD1

CDR3 protein: CAITHGTSETGEQFF
CDR3 DNA: TGTGCCATCACTCACGGGACTAGCGAGACTGGTGAGCAGTTCTTC
clone size: few
J gene: TRBJ2-1
V gene: TRBV10-3
D gene: TRBD2

CDR3 protein: CASEPTGSYEQYF
CDR3 DNA: TGTGCCTCGGAACCGACAGGGTCCTACGAGCAGTACTTC
clone size: -
J gene: TRBJ2-7
V gene: TRBV30
D gene: TRBD1

CDR3 protein: CASRERNTEAFF
CDR3 DNA: TGTGCCAGTCGCGAGAGGAACACTGAAGCTTTCTTT
clone size: few
J gene: TRBJ1-1
V gene: TRBV6-5
D gene: -

CDR3 protein: CASSEAIRTGDGYTF
CDR3 DNA: TGTGCCAGCAGTGAAGCAATTAGGACAGGGGACGGCTACACCTTC
clone size: -
J gene: TRBJ1-2
V gene: TRBV6-1
D gene: TRBD1

CDR3 protein: CASSLSGINYGYTF
CDR3 DNA: TGTGCCAGCAGTTTATCAGGTATTAACTATGGCTACACCTTC
clone size: few
J gene: TRBJ1-2
V gene: TRBV28
D gene: -

CDR3 protein: CASSRRTGAGELFF
CDR3 DNA: TGTGCTAGCAGCCGACGGACCGGGGCCGGGGAGCTGTTTTTT
clone size: -
J gene: TRBJ2-2
V gene: TRBV7-7
D gene: -

CDR3 protein: CASSVSSSAGTDTQYF
CDR3 DNA: TGTGCCAGCAGCGTCAGCTCTAGCGCAGGCACAGATACGCAGTATTTT
clone size: once
J gene: TRBJ2-3
V gene: TRBV9
D gene: -

CDR3 protein: CASSLVPAGGFGTDTQYF
CDR3 DNA: TGCGCCAGCAGCTTGGTCCCAGCGGGAGGCTTCGGCACAGATACGCAGTATTTT
clone size: -
J gene: TRBJ2-3
V gene: TRBV5-1
D gene: TRBD2

CDR3 protein: CASSFREGAGGNTIYF
CDR3 DNA: TGTGCCAGCAGTTTCCGGGAGGGGGCGGGAGGAAACACCATATATTTT
clone size: -
J gene: TRBJ1-3
V gene: TRBV28
D gene: TRBD1

CDR3 protein: CASSQGGSGNTIYF
CDR3 DNA: TGTGCCAGCAGCCAGGGAGGGTCTGGAAACACCATATATTTT
clone size: -
J gene: TRBJ1-3
V gene: TRBV3-1/TRBV3-2
D gene: -

CDR3 protein: CATSALAGGRDTQYF
CDR3 DNA: TGTGCCACCAGTGCCCTAGCGGGAGGACGAGATACGCAGTATTTT
clone size: -
J gene: TRBJ2-3
V gene: TRBV24-1
D gene: TRBD2

CDR3 protein: CASQGGGRQPQHF
CDR3 DNA: TGTGCTAGTCAAGGCGGGGGGAGGCAGCCCCAGCATTTT
clone size: many
J gene: TRBJ1-5
V gene: TRBV12-5
D gene: -

CDR3 protein: CASSDIGRPNEKLFF
CDR3 DNA: TGTGCCAGCAGTGACATAGGTCGTCCAAATGAAAAACTGTTTTTT
clone size: -
J gene: TRBJ1-4
V gene: TRBV6-2/TRBV6-3
D gene: -

CDR3 protein: CASSGRTGEGDEQFF
CDR3 DNA: TGTGCCAGCAGCGGCCGGACAGGGGAGGGGGATGAGCAGTTCTTC
clone size: many
J gene: TRBJ2-1
V gene: TRBV3-1/TRBV3-2
D gene: TRBD1

CDR3 protein: CASSLTPSGQETQYF
CDR3 DNA: TGTGCCAGCAGCTTAACACCTAGCGGCCAAGAGACCCAGTACTTC
clone size: many
J gene: TRBJ2-5
V gene: TRBV11-2
D gene: TRBD2

CDR3 protein: CASGLSGANVLTF
CDR3 DNA: TGTGCCAGCGGCCTGTCTGGGGCCAACGTCCTGACTTTC
clone size: -
J gene: TRBJ2-6
V gene: TRBV6-5
D gene: -

CDR3 protein: CASSYGTLAFYGYTF
CDR3 DNA: TGTGCCAGCAGTTACGGCACGCTAGCTTTCTATGGCTACACCTTC
clone size: -
J gene: TRBJ1-2
V gene: TRBV6-5
D gene: -

CDR3 protein: CATSDRQGTGVETQYF
CDR3 DNA: TGTGCCACCAGTGATAGACAGGGGACAGGGGTAGAGACCCAGTACTTC
clone size: -
J gene: TRBJ2-5
V gene: TRBV24-1
D gene: TRBD1

CDR3 protein: CASKVQGWGYEQYF
CDR3 DNA: TGTGCCAGCAAAGTACAGGGTTGGGGATACGAGCAGTACTTC
clone size: -
J gene: TRBJ2-7
V gene: TRBV2
D gene: -

CDR3 protein: CASSQDTNQPQHF
CDR3 DNA: TGTGCCAGCAGCCAAGACACAAATCAGCCCCAGCATTTT
clone size: few
J gene: TRBJ1-5
V gene: TRBV3-1/TRBV3-2
D gene: -

CDR3 protein: CASSVSPRLGASEKLFF
CDR3 DNA: TGTGCCAGTAGTGTATCCCCCCGCCTTGGGGCGAGTGAAAAACTGTTTTTT
clone size: -
J gene: TRBJ1-4
V gene: TRBV19
D gene: -

CDR3 protein: CATSRKDRDGDTQYF
CDR3 DNA: TGTGCCACCAGCAGAAAAGACAGGGACGGGGATACGCAGTATTTT
clone size: once
J gene: TRBJ2-3
V gene: TRBV15
D gene: TRBD1

CDR3 protein: CASSFQGARNEAFF
CDR3 DNA: TGTGCCAGCAGTTTTCAGGGGGCGCGGAATGAAGCTTTCTTT
clone size: -
J gene: TRBJ1-1
V gene: TRBV6-5
D gene: TRBD1

CDR3 protein: CASSLSPGTGEITQYF
CDR3 DNA: TGTGCCAGCAGCTTAAGCCCGGGAACGGGGGAGATTACGCAGTATTTT
clone size: few
J gene: TRBJ2-3
V gene: TRBV7-9
D gene: -

CDR3 protein: CASSGDFSGLVTNF
CDR3 DNA: TGTGCCAGCAGCGGTGATTTCTCGGGACTAGTCACGAACTTC
clone size: -
J gene: TRBJ2-5
V gene: TRBV5-6
D gene: TRBD2

CDR3 protein: CASSQTSGRALEQFF
CDR3 DNA: TGCGCCAGCAGCCAAACTAGCGGGAGGGCCCTTGAGCAGTTCTTC
clone size: few
J gene: TRBJ2-1
V gene: TRBV4-3
D gene: TRBD2

CDR3 protein: CASSPGQGTGELFF
CDR3 DNA: TGCGCCAGCAGCCCGGGACAGGGGACCGGGGAGCTGTTTTTT
clone size: -
J gene: TRBJ2-2
V gene: TRBV5-1
D gene: TRBD1

CDR3 protein: CASSTGLSGNTIYF
CDR3 DNA: TGTGCCAGCAGCACGGGACTCTCTGGAAACACCATATATTTT
clone size: -
J gene: TRBJ1-3
V gene: TRBV28
D gene: -

CDR3 protein: CASSPVGQEQFF
CDR3 DNA: TGTGCCAGCAGCCCCGTAGGACAAGAGCAGTTCTTC
clone size: few
J gene: TRBJ2-1
V gene: TRBV7-9
D gene: -

CDR3 protein: CASSVDFGAGGNTEAFF
CDR3 DNA: TGTGCCAGCAGCGTAGATTTCGGTGCAGGGGGGAACACTGAAGCTTTCTTT
clone size: -
J gene: TRBJ1-1
V gene: TRBV9
D gene: TRBD1

CDR3 protein: CASSLGQGGRGYTF
CDR3 DNA: TGTGCCAGCAGCTTGGGGCAGGGAGGAAGGGGCTACACCTTC
clone size: -
J gene: TRBJ1-2
V gene: TRBV5-5
D gene: -

CDR3 protein: CASSPPGTTYEQYF
CDR3 DNA: TGTGCCAGCAGCCCCCCCGGCACTACCTACGAGCAGTACTTC
clone size: -
J gene: TRBJ2-7
V gene: TRBV28
D gene: -

CDR3 protein: CASRGPSRTEAFF
CDR3 DNA: TGTGCCAGCAGGGGGCCCAGCAGAACTGAAGCTTTCTTT
clone size: -
J gene: TRBJ1-1
V gene: TRBV28
D gene: -

CDR3 protein: CASSIWAGWGSPLHF
CDR3 DNA: TGTGCCAGTAGTATTTGGGCAGGGTGGGGTTCACCCCTCCACTTT
clone size: -
J gene: TRBJ1-6
V gene: TRBV19
D gene: -

CDR3 protein: CASSLTEGHTIYF
CDR3 DNA: TGTGCCAGCAGCTTAACGGAGGGCCACACCATATATTTT
clone size: once
J gene: TRBJ1-3
V gene: TRBV7-3
D gene: -

CDR3 protein: CASSQGTQRGNQPQHF
CDR3 DNA: TGTGCCAGCAGTCAGGGGACACAGAGGGGCAATCAGCCCCAGCATTTT
clone size: -
J gene: TRBJ1-5
V gene: TRBV6-6
D gene: -

CDR3 protein: CASTQDRGNQPQHF
CDR3 DNA: TGTGCCAGCACCCAGGACAGGGGGAATCAGCCCCAGCATTTT
clone size: few
J gene: TRBJ1-5
V gene: TRBV7-2
D gene: TRBD1

CDR3 protein: CASSDRVASGEETQYF
CDR3 DNA: TGTGCCAGCAGTGACAGGGTGGCTAGCGGGGAAGAGACCCAGTACTTC
clone size: once
J gene: TRBJ2-5
V gene: TRBV2
D gene: TRBD2

CDR3 protein: CASSPPGQGGDQPQHF
CDR3 DNA: TGTGCCAGCAGCCCGCCGGGACAGGGCGGGGATCAGCCCCAGCATTTT
clone size: -
J gene: TRBJ1-5
V gene: TRBV7-6
D gene: TRBD1

CDR3 protein: CASSLGTGEAFF
CDR3 DNA: TGTGCCAGCAGTTTAGGGACAGGTGAAGCTTTCTTT
clone size: -
J gene: TRBJ1-1
V gene: TRBV28
D gene: TRBD1